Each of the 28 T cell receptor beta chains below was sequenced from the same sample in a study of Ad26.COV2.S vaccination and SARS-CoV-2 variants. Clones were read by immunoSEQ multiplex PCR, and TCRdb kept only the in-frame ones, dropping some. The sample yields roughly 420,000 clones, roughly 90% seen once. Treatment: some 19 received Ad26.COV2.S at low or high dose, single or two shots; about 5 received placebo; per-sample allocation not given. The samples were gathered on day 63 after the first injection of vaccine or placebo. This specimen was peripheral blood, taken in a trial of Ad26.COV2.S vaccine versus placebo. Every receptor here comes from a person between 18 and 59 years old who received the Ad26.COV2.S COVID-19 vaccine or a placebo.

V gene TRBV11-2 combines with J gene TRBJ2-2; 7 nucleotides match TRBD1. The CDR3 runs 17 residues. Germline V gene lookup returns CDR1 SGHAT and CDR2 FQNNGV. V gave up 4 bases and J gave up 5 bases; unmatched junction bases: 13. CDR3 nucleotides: TGTGCCAGCAGCTCCACAAGGGGGCCAACAAATACCGGGGAGCTGTTTTTT. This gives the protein CASSSTRGPTNTGELFF.

The chain's CDR3 is CASRGTGSNEQFF. The CDR3 nucleotides are TGTGCCAGCAGAGGGACAGGGTCTAATGAGCAGTTCTTC. The V gene is TRBV9, the J gene TRBJ2-1; TRBD1 aligns across 9 bases. CDR1 and CDR2 from the germline V gene are SGDLS and YYNGEE. V shed 5 bases, J shed 7 bases, and the junction held 4 bases outside the gene matches. The CDR3 has 13 residues.

In DNA form, the CDR3 reads TGCGCCAGCAGCCTTCGGACAGGGCCCTACGAGCAGTACTTC. This gives the protein CASSLRTGPYEQYF. The gene calls are TRBV5-1 and TRBJ2-7; 8 bases align to TRBD1. The CDR3 runs 14 residues. Germline assignment: CDR1 SGHRS and CDR2 YFSETQ. V dropped 4 bases and J dropped 2; count of bases not matched to a gene: 5.

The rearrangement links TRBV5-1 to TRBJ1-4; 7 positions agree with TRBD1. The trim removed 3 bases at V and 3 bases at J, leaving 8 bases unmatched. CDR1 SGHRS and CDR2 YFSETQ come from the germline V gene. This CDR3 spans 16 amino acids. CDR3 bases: TGCGCCAGCAGCTCTAGGAACAGGGGACCTAATGAAAAACTGTTTTTT. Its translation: CASSSRNRGPNEKLFF.

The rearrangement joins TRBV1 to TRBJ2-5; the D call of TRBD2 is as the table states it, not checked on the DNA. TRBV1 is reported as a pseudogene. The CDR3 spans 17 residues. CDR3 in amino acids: CTRPGTSGGELQETQYF. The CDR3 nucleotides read TGCACCAGACCAGGGACTAGCGGGGGTGAGCTCCAAGAGACCCAGTACTTC.

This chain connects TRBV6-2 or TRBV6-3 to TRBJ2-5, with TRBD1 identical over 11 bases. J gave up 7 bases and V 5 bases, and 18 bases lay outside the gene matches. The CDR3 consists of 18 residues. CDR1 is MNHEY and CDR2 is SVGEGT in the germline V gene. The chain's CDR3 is CASSPFRGDRGMIGTQYF. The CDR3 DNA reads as TGTGCCAGCAGTCCCTTCAGGGGGGACAGGGGGATGATCGGGACCCAGTACTTC.

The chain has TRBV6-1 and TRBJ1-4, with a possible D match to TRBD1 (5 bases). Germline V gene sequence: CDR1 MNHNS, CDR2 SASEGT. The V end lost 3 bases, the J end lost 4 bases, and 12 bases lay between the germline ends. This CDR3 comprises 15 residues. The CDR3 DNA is TGTGCCAGCAGTGATCAGGGTCTGAATAATGAAAAACTGTTTTTT. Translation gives CASSDQGLNNEKLFF.

The CDR3 here is CASSYGTGIDEQFF. The CDR3 nucleotides are TGTGCCAGCAGTTACGGGACAGGGATAGATGAGCAGTTCTTC. The rearrangement uses TRBV6-2 or TRBV6-3 and TRBJ2-1, with 9 bases aligning to TRBD1. This CDR3 region has 14 residues. Germline CDR1 is MNHEY and CDR2 is SVGEGT. V shed 2 bases and J 8 bases; nucleotides not matched to a gene: 4.

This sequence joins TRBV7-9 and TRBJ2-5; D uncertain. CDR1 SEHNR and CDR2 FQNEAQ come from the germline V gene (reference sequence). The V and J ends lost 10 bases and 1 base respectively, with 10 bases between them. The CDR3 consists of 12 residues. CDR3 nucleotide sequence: TGTGCCACCACAAAGACCCAAGAGACCCAGTACTTC. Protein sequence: CATTKTQETQYF.

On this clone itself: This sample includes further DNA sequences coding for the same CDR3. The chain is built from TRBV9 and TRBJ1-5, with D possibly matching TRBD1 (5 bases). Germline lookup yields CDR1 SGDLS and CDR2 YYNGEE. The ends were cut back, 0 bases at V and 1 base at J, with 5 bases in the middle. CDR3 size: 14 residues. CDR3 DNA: TGTGCCAGCAGCGTAGGGGGGAGCAATCAGCCCCAGCATTTT. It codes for CASSVGGSNQPQHF. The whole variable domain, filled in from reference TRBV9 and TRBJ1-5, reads DSGVTQTPKHLITATGQRVTLRCSPRSGDLSVYWYQQSLDQGLQFLIQYYNGEERAKGNILERFSAQQFPDLHSELNLSSLELGDSALYFCASSVGGSNQPQHFGDGTRLSIL.

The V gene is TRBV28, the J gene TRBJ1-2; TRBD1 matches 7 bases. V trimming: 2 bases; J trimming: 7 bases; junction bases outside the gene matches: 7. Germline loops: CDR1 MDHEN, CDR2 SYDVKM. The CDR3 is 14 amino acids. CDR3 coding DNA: TGTGCCAGCAGTTTACATCGACAGGGAAGTGGCTACACCTTC. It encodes CASSLHRQGSGYTF.

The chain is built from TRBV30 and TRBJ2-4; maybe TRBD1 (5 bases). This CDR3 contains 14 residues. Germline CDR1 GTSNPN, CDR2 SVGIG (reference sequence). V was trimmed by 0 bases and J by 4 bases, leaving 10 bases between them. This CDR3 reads CAWSVRQGKNIQYF. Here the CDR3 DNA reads TGTGCCTGGAGTGTACGTCAGGGAAAAAACATTCAGTACTTC.

The CDR3 region has the DNA TGTGCCAGCAGCTTATTCGGCCGGAGTGTATCAGATACGCAGTATTTT. Translated: CASSLFGRSVSDTQYF. This chain uses TRBV7-3 with TRBJ2-3; D uncertain. CDR1 and CDR2 (germline): SGHTA, FQGTGA. There are 16 residues in the CDR3. Between the trimmed V and J ends, which lost 2 bases and 4 bases, there was a span of 16 bases.

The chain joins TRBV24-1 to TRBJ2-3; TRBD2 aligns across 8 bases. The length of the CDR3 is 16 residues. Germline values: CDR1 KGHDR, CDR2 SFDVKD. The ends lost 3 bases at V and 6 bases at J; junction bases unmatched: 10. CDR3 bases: TGTGCCACCAGTGATAGCGGGGGCGCCGCACATGATACGCAGTATTTT. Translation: CATSDSGGAAHDTQYF.

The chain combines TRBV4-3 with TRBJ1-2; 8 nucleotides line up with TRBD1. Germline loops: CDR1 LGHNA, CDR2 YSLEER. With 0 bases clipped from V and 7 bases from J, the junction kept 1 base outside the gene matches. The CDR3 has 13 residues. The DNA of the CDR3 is TGCGCCAGCAGCCAAGATGGGACAGGTGGCTACACCTTC. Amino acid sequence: CASSQDGTGGYTF.

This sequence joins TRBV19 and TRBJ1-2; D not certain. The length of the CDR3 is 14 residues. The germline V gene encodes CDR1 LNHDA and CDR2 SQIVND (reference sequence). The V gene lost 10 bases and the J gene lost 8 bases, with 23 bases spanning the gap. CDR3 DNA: TGTGCCACCACCTACCGGGCCCCACTATCCGGCTACACCTTC. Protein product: CATTYRAPLSGYTF.

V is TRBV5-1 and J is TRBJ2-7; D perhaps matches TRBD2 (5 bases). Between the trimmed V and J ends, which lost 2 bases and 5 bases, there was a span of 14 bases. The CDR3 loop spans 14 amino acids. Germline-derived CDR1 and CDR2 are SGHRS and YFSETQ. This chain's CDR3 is CASSFESGLDEQYF. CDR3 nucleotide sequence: TGCGCCAGCAGCTTTGAATCAGGACTCGACGAGCAGTACTTC.

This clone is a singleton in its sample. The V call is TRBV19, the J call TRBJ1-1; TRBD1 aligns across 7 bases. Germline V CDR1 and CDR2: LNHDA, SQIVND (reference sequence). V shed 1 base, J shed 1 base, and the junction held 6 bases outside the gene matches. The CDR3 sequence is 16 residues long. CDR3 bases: TGTGCCAGTAGTATAGGCGGGAGGACAGGGAACACTGAAGCTTTCTTT. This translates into CASSIGGRTGNTEAFF.

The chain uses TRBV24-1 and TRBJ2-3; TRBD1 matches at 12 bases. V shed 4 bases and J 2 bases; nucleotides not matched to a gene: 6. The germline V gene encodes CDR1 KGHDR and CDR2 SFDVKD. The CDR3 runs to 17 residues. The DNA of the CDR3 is TGTGCCACCAGTGAGGGGACAGGGGGCATTGCCACAGATACGCAGTATTTT. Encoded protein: CATSEGTGGIATDTQYF.

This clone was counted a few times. Here the CDR3 DNA reads TGCGCCAGCAGCTTGGAAGGAGGTCGGGACTCACCCCTCCACTTT. This gives the protein CASSLEGGRDSPLHF. The V gene is TRBV5-1, the J gene TRBJ1-6; the D gene is possibly TRBD1 (5 bases). The CDR3 runs 15 residues. Germline assignment: CDR1 SGHRS and CDR2 YFSETQ. V dropped 0 bases and J dropped 10 bases, with 14 bases sitting between them.

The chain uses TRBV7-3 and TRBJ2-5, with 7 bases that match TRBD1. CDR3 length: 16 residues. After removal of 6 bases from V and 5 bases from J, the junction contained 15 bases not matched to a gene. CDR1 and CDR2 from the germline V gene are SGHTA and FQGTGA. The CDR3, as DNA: TGTGCCAGCAGGCCCCGAGGGACAGCGGTTCTTGAGACCCAGTACTTC. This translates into CASRPRGTAVLETQYF. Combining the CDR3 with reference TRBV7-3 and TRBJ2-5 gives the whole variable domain GAGVSQTPSNKVTEKGKYVELRCDPISGHTALYWYRQSLGQGPEFLIYFQGTGAADDSGLPNDRFFAVRPEGSVSTLKIQRTERGDSAVYLCASRPRGTAVLETQYFGPGTRLLVL.

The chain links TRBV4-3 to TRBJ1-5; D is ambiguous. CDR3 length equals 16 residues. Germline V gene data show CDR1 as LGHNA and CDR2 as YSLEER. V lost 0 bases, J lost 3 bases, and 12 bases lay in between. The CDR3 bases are TGCGCCAGCAGCCAAGATCTCTTCCGGAACAATCAGCCCCAGCATTTT. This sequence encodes CASSQDLFRNNQPQHF.

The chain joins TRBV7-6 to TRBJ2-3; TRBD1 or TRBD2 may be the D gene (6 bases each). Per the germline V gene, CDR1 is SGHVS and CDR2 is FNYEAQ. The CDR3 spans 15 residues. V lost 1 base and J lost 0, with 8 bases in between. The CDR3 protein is CASSLGGASTDTQYF. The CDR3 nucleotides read TGTGCCAGCAGCTTAGGGGGGGCTAGCACAGATACGCAGTATTTT.

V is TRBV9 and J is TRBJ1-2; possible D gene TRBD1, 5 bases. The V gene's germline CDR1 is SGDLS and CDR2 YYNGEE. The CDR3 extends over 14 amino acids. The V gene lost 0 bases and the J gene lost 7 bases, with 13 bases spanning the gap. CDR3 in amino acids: CASSVVGVDGGYTF. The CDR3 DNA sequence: TGTGCCAGCAGCGTAGTGGGGGTCGATGGTGGCTACACCTTC.

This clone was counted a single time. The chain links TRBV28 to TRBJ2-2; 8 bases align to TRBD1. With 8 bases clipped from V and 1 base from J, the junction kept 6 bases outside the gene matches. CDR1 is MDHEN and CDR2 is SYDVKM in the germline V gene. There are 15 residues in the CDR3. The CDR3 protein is CASSIDRGNTGELFF. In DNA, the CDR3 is TGTGCCAGCTCGATAGACAGGGGGAACACCGGGGAGCTGTTTTTT.

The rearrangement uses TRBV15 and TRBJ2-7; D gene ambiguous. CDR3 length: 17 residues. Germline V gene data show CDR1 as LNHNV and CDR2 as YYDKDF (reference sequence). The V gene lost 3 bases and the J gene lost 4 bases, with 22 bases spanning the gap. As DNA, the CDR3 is TGTGCCACCAGCAGTCCGACCAAAGGGCGGAGAAGTTACGAGCAGTACTTC. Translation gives CATSSPTKGRRSYEQYF.

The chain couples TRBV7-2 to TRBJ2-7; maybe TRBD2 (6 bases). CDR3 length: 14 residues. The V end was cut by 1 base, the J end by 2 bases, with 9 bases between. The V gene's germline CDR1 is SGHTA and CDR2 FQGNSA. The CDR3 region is CASSLVEGAYEQYF. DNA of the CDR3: TGTGCCAGCAGCTTAGTGGAGGGAGCCTACGAGCAGTACTTC.

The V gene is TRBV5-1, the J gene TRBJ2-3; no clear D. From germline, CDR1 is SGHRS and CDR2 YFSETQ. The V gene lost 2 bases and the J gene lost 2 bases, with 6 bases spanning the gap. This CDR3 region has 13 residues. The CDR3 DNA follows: TGCGCCAGCAGCTTAATGATCACAGATACGCAGTATTTT. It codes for CASSLMITDTQYF.